The 20 T cell receptor beta chains below all came from one sample that was sequenced in a study of cytomegalovirus exposure and HLA in healthy donors. PCR primers comprised 60 Vbeta and 13 Jbeta primers. This table comes from immunoSEQ multiplex PCR, and its TCRdb copy is limited to in-frame clones, with some not included. The sample includes about 160,000 clones, approximately 78% of them seen just once. Sequenced input: PBMCs. The receptor source for this set is a girl aged 2-10 years in good health and CMV-seropositive.

In this sample, this clone turned up a few times. V is TRBV6-6 and J is TRBJ2-1; D gene ambiguous. Per the germline V gene, CDR1 is MNHNY and CDR2 is SVGAGI (reference sequence). CDR3 length: 13 residues. The V end was cut by 6 bases, the J end by 6 bases, with 12 bases between. In DNA form, the CDR3 reads TGTGCCAGCAGGAGAACAGTTCGCAATGAGCAGTTCTTC. This codes for CASRRTVRNEQFF.

This chain uses TRBV28 with TRBJ1-1; the match to TRBD1 covers 8 bases. V dropped 3 bases and J dropped 6; count of bases not matched to a gene: 3. The CDR3 is 13 amino acids. Per the germline V gene, CDR1 is MDHEN and CDR2 is SYDVKM. CDR3 protein: CASSFLGQAEAFF. The CDR3 coding sequence is TGTGCCAGCAGTTTCCTGGGACAGGCTGAAGCTTTCTTT.

The chain combines TRBV30 with TRBJ1-1; unclear D gene. V was shortened by 2 bases and J by 7 bases, with 5 bases between the two germline ends. The CDR3 extends over 10 amino acids. Germline lookup yields CDR1 GTSNPN and CDR2 SVGIG (reference sequence). The CDR3 spells CAWSTYEAFF. For the CDR3, the DNA is TGTGCCTGGAGTACCTATGAAGCTTTCTTT.

This chain links TRBV30 with TRBJ2-7; 8 nucleotides align to TRBD1. The CDR3 is made up of 13 amino acids. The trim removed 4 bases at V and 4 bases at J, leaving 6 bases unmatched. The germline V gene has CDR1 GTSNPN and CDR2 SVGIG (reference sequence). Here the CDR3 DNA reads TGTGCCTGGACTCGTGACAGGGGATACGAGCAGTACTTC. Translating it yields CAWTRDRGYEQYF.

The chain links TRBV30 to TRBJ2-3; D call uncertain. This CDR3 comprises 13 residues. V lost 2 bases and J lost 0, with 6 bases in between. Germline values: CDR1 GTSNPN, CDR2 SVGIG (reference sequence). CDR3 DNA: TGTGCCTGGAGTCAGGTCAGCACAGATACGCAGTATTTT. It translates to CAWSQVSTDTQYF.

V is TRBV28 and J is TRBJ1-1; maybe TRBD1 (6 bases). V dropped 5 bases and J dropped 6 bases, with 16 bases sitting between them. The CDR3 extends over 14 amino acids. Germline-derived CDR1 and CDR2 are MDHEN and SYDVKM. This CDR3 reads CASSPMGAVAEAFF. CDR3 in DNA: TGTGCCAGCAGTCCCATGGGGGCAGTCGCTGAAGCTTTCTTT.

V gene TRBV4-1 combines with J gene TRBJ2-7, with 10 bases that match TRBD1. V lost 2 bases, J lost 5 bases, and 6 bases stayed unmatched. The CDR3 is made up of 15 amino acids. Germline CDR1 is MGHRA and CDR2 is YSYEKL. For the CDR3, the DNA is TGCGCCAGCAGCCAACCCCGGGACAGGGGCCACGAGCAGTACTTC. Amino acids: CASSQPRDRGHEQYF.

The J gene is TRBJ1-5, the V gene TRBV15, with D uncertain. CDR1 and CDR2 from the germline V gene are LNHNV and YYDKDF (reference sequence). V was cut by 6 bases and J by 0 bases, with 15 bases left in between. This CDR3 spans 16 amino acids. CDR3 in DNA: TGTGCCACCAGTAAGAGAAGCGATTATAGCAATCAGCCCCAGCATTTT. Translating it yields CATSKRSDYSNQPQHF.

The chain employs TRBV2 and TRBJ1-6; D is unresolved. The CDR3 extends over 15 amino acids. Germline assignment: CDR1 SNHLY and CDR2 FYNNEI. Trimming stripped 3 bases from V and 8 bases from J, with 14 bases between. The chain's CDR3 is CASSERNRRDSPLHF. The CDR3, as DNA: TGTGCCAGCAGTGAGAGGAACCGGAGGGATTCACCCCTCCACTTT.

The gene calls are TRBV28 and TRBJ1-2, with TRBD1 as a possible D gene (5 bases). This CDR3 region has 14 residues. Germline CDR1 MDHEN, CDR2 SYDVKM. Trimming left V 3 bases short and J 0 bases short, with 8 bases between. The CDR3 reads CASSLTDSNYGYTF. Written as DNA, the CDR3 is TGTGCCAGCAGTTTGACAGATTCTAACTATGGCTACACCTTC.

The J gene is TRBJ2-6, the V gene TRBV13, with 9 bases matching TRBD1. This CDR3 has 17 amino acids. Germline V gives CDR1 PRHDT, CDR2 FYEKMQ (reference sequence). V gave up 3 bases and J gave up 4 bases; unmatched junction bases: 7. The DNA of the CDR3 is TGTGCCAGCAGCTTGAAGTACAGGGGGCCCGGGGCCAACGTCCTGACTTTC. It translates to CASSLKYRGPGANVLTF.

V gene TRBV5-1 combines with J gene TRBJ1-4, with D perhaps matching TRBD1 (5 bases). The V end was cut by 2 bases, the J end by 3 bases, with 8 bases between. Germline CDR1 and CDR2: SGHRS and YFSETQ. The CDR3 runs to 14 residues. The CDR3 is CASSFRAANEKLFF. The CDR3 nucleotides read TGCGCCAGCAGCTTCAGGGCGGCTAATGAAAAACTGTTTTTT. Full variable domain (rest looked up from reference TRBV5-1 and TRBJ1-4): KAGVTQTPRYLIKTRGQQVTLSCSPISGHRSVSWYQQTPGQGLQFLFEYFSETQRNKGNFPGRFSGRQFSNSRSEMNVSTLELGDSALYLCASSFRAANEKLFFGSGTQLSVL.

This clone was detected a few times. The J gene is TRBJ2-1, the V gene TRBV13; D gene uncertain. V was pared by 4 bases and J by 0 bases, with 4 bases between. This CDR3 is 13 amino acids long. Per germline, CDR1 PRHDT and CDR2 FYEKMQ (reference sequence). Here the CDR3 reads CASSSNSYNEQFF. The CDR3 DNA is TGTGCCAGCAGCTCCAACTCCTACAATGAGCAGTTCTTC.

This chain connects TRBV18 to TRBJ2-5, with D perhaps matching TRBD2 (6 bases). V lost 8 bases and J 5 bases, leaving 15 bases between the germline ends. The CDR3 has 13 amino acids. CDR1 and CDR2 (germline): KGHSH, LQKENI. CDR3 loop: CASAPRGGETQYF. Written as DNA, the CDR3 is TGTGCCAGCGCCCCGAGGGGAGGCGAGACCCAGTACTTC.

The J gene is TRBJ1-3, the V gene TRBV19; D remains unclear. Per the germline V gene, CDR1 is LNHDA and CDR2 is SQIVND (reference sequence). With 9 bases removed from V and 2 bases from J, the gap between germline ends came to 14 bases. There are 14 residues in the CDR3. The CDR3 sequence is CASVANPAGNTIYF. Written as DNA, the CDR3 is TGTGCCAGCGTAGCTAACCCTGCTGGAAACACCATATATTTT.

The gene calls are TRBV10-1 and TRBJ2-7; 8 bases line up with TRBD1. The ends lost 4 bases at V and 4 bases at J; junction bases unmatched: 3. The CDR3 is made up of 13 amino acids. CDR1 WNHNN and CDR2 SYGVQD come from the germline V gene (reference sequence). CDR3 sequence reads: CASSGGQGYEQYF. The CDR3 DNA is TGCGCCAGCAGTGGTGGACAGGGATACGAGCAGTACTTC.

The chain couples TRBV6-5 to TRBJ1-2; D remains ambiguous. The germline V and J ends were trimmed by 5 bases and 2 bases, with 9 bases remaining between them. The length of the CDR3 is 13 residues. Germline V CDR1 and CDR2: MNHEY, SVGAGI. The CDR3 loop reads CASSLHRNYGYTF. CDR3 nucleotide sequence: TGTGCCAGCAGTCTCCACAGAAACTATGGCTACACCTTC.

The count of this clone is one. CDR3: CASSYQNTEAFF. CDR3 coding DNA: TGTGCCAGCAGTTATCAGAACACTGAAGCTTTCTTT. The chain uses TRBV28 and TRBJ1-1; no clear D. This CDR3 is 12 amino acids long. In germline, CDR1 is MDHEN, CDR2 SYDVKM. V was pared by 4 bases and J by 1 base, with 4 bases between.

This sequence joins TRBV19 and TRBJ2-2; TRBD2 aligns across 9 bases. CDR3 length: 18 residues. CDR1 and CDR2 from the germline V gene are LNHDA and SQIVND (reference sequence). V lost 3 bases to trimming and J lost 3 bases; unmatched junction nucleotides: 11. The CDR3 here is CASSITGSGSGDTGELFF. CDR3 DNA: TGTGCCAGTAGTATTACGGGTAGCGGGAGCGGGGACACCGGGGAGCTGTTTTTT.

The chain has TRBV6-1 and TRBJ2-5, with TRBD2 matching 11 bases. The length of the CDR3 is 15 residues. Trimming took 6 bases from V and 7 from J; bases not matched to a gene: 10. Germline loops: CDR1 MNHNS, CDR2 SASEGT. The CDR3 DNA sequence: TGTGCCAGCAGCCCAATAGCGGGAGGGCCCGGGACCCAGTACTTC. Translating it yields CASSPIAGGPGTQYF.